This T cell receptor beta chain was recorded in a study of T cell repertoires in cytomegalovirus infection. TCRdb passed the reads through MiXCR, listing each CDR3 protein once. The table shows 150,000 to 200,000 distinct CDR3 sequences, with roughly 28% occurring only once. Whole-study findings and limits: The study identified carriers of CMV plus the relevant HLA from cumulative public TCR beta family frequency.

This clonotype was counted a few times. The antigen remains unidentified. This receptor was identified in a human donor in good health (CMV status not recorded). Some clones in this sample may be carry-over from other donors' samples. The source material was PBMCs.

The CDR3 region is CASSDPYSGPVDGYTF. CDR3 DNA: TGTGCCAGCAGCGACCCATACAGCGGCCCAGTCGATGGCTACACCTTC. This chain uses TRBV6-6 with TRBJ1-2, with no clear D. Trimming left V 6 bases short and J 6 bases short, with 23 bases between. Germline lookup yields CDR1 MNHNY and CDR2 SVGAGI (reference sequence). The CDR3 loop spans 16 amino acids.